This paragraph covers one TCR beta chain sequence. Its target is not known. The data originate from a study of cytomegalovirus exposure and HLA in healthy donors. At the level of the study: The same platform as the approximately 670 first-cohort repertoires was used for the 95 to 150 validation repertoires, a later analysis reported.

Germline V gene data show CDR1 as SGHRS and CDR2 as YFSETQ. The CDR3 has 15 amino acids. V gave up 4 bases and J gave up 7 bases; unmatched junction bases: 9. Clones were sequenced by immunoSEQ multiplex PCR, and TCRdb holds only the in-frame ones, with some missing. The sample has around 60,000 clones, almost 97% seen once. Findings and limits, study-wide: According to reports, the classifier identified cytomegalovirus status with high specificity and sensitivity. According to a subsequent analysis, TCR clusters identified in the first cohort showed a tendency to co-occur across the 100 to 150 validation repertoires.

Sequenced sample: PBMCs. The TCR comes from a woman between 18 and 29 years old in good health and CMV-seronegative. This chain joins TRBV5-1 and TRBJ1-5; 9 nucleotides match TRBD1. This CDR3 is CASSPSGQGGQPQHF. DNA of the CDR3: TGCGCCAGCAGCCCCTCGGGACAGGGCGGGCAGCCCCAGCATTTT.